The next 28 T cell receptor beta chains were all read from a single sample in a study of beta chain features in type 1 diabetes. Investigators reverse transcribed all isolated RNA, so they sequenced expressed TCRB transcripts. The table came from immunoSEQ multiplex PCR; TCRdb's copy has only in-frame clones and leaves some out. This table holds more than 130,000 clones, 6.9% found once. The sequenced sample was central memory CD4+ T cells from blood. These receptors came from a woman aged 25 to 45 in good health.

The chain's CDR3 is CASSSPGQGAGGANVLTF. The CDR3, as DNA: TGTGCCAGCAGTTCCCCGGGACAGGGGGCGGGGGGGGCCAACGTCCTGACTTTC. The chain employs TRBV28 and TRBJ2-6; 12 bases line up with TRBD1. Germline V gene lookup returns CDR1 MDHEN and CDR2 SYDVKM. V was pared by 4 bases and J by 4 bases, with 8 bases of the junction left unmatched. This CDR3 is built from 18 residues.

The V call is TRBV30, the J call TRBJ1-6, with TRBD1 identical over 7 bases. CDR1 and CDR2 from the germline V gene are GTSNPN and SVGIG (reference sequence). CDR3 size: 14 residues. V shed 2 bases and J 10 bases; nucleotides not matched to a gene: 8. The CDR3 loop is CAWSRGQAGSPLHF. CDR3 nucleotides: TGTGCCTGGAGTCGCGGACAGGCGGGATCACCCCTCCACTTT.

The chain links TRBV14 to TRBJ2-1; D is unresolved. The CDR3 covers 12 residues. V was pared by 4 bases and J by 6 bases, with 7 bases between. CDR1 is SGHDN, CDR2 FVKESK, per germline. CDR3 DNA: TGTGCCAGCAGCCCGCCGGGCAATGAGCAGTTCTTC. As protein: CASSPPGNEQFF.

The chain carries TRBV19 and TRBJ2-7; 7 bases match TRBD1. The CDR3 is made up of 16 amino acids. Trimming cost V 6 bases and J 3 bases; bases outside gene matches: 14. Per germline, CDR1 LNHDA and CDR2 SQIVND (reference sequence). CDR3 residues: CASSPRQGGDLYEQYF. In nucleotides, the CDR3 is TGTGCCAGTAGCCCCAGACAGGGTGGGGACCTCTACGAGCAGTACTTC.

CDR3 DNA sequence: TGTGCCAGCAGCTACGGGCAGGGGTTAAGCACCGGGGAGCTGTTTTTT. As protein: CASSYGQGLSTGELFF. The chain is built from TRBV7-8 and TRBJ2-2; possibly TRBD1 for D (6 bases). CDR3 length: 16 amino acids. V dropped 4 bases and J dropped 4 bases, with 16 bases sitting between them. Germline lookup yields CDR1 SGHVS and CDR2 FQNEAQ.

This clone appeared many times. The chain uses TRBV5-4 and TRBJ2-7; 12 nucleotides line up with TRBD2. Trimming removed 0 bases from V and 7 bases from J; junction bases left unmatched: 5. The CDR3 loop spans 15 amino acids. Germline CDR1 and CDR2: SGHNT and YYREEE (reference sequence). Written as DNA, the CDR3 is TGTGCCAGCAGCTTGGCTAGCGGGAGGGCCAGGGAGCAGTACTTC. Its protein product is CASSLASGRAREQYF. Using reference TRBV5-4 and TRBJ2-7 for the parts outside the CDR3, the full variable domain is ETGVTQSPTHLIKTRGQQVTLRCSSQSGHNTVSWYQQALGQGPQFIFQYYREEENGRGNFPPRFSGLQFPNYSSELNVNALELDDSALYLCASSLASGRAREQYFGPGTRLTVT.

This clone was detected only a few times. V is TRBV6-5 and J is TRBJ2-7; TRBD2 might be the D (6 bases). Germline assignment: CDR1 MNHEY and CDR2 SVGAGI. The CDR3 totals 15 residues. Deletions cut 1 base from V and 5 bases from J, with 15 bases between. The CDR3 spells CASSYFGGIGNEQYF. DNA of the CDR3: TGTGCCAGCAGTTACTTTGGCGGGATTGGAAACGAGCAGTACTTC.

The sample holds a few counts of this clone. CDR3 nucleotide sequence: TGCGCCAGCAGCACTACTAGCGGGAGGGCCGTGGAGACCCAGTACTTC. Its protein is CASSTTSGRAVETQYF. This chain connects TRBV5-1 to TRBJ2-5; 13 bases map to TRBD2. Germline V CDR1 and CDR2: SGHRS, YFSETQ. J gave up 5 bases and V 4 bases, and 8 bases lay outside the gene matches. The CDR3 extends over 16 amino acids.

A few counts support this clone. This chain links TRBV10-3 with TRBJ2-3; 9 bases align to TRBD2. Losses at the gene ends were 4 bases for V and 2 bases for J; bases not matched to a gene: 7. The CDR3 covers 16 residues. Germline CDR1 reads ENHRY; CDR2 reads SYGVKD. CDR3 sequence: CAISGLAGEFTDTQYF. The CDR3 DNA reads as TGTGCCATCAGTGGATTAGCGGGAGAGTTCACAGATACGCAGTATTTT.

The sample holds a few counts of this clone. This sequence joins TRBV5-1 and TRBJ2-1; TRBD2 agrees at 7 bases. Per the germline V gene, CDR1 is SGHRS and CDR2 is YFSETQ. This CDR3 is built from 15 residues. With V trimmed by 0 bases and J by 1 base, 1 base remained unmatched. CDR3 loop: CASSLGTSSYNEQFF. CDR3 coding DNA: TGCGCCAGCAGCTTGGGGACTAGTTCCTACAATGAGCAGTTCTTC.

This clone was observed at least ten times. The CDR3 reads CASSPGTGSNEQFF. The DNA for the CDR3 is TGTGCCAGCAGCCCCGGGACAGGCAGCAATGAGCAGTTCTTC. The rearrangement joins TRBV9 to TRBJ2-1; 8 positions agree with TRBD1. The CDR3 covers 14 residues. Trimming removed 4 bases from V and 6 bases from J; junction bases left unmatched: 6. The germline V gene has CDR1 SGDLS and CDR2 YYNGEE.

This clone was observed a few times. V gene TRBV7-2 combines with J gene TRBJ2-5, with 7 nucleotides matching TRBD1. Germline CDR1 is SGHTA and CDR2 is FQGNSA. The V and J ends lost 5 bases and 6 bases, in that order; junction bases with no gene match: 12. The CDR3 runs 15 residues. The CDR3, as DNA: TGTGCCAGCAGCCGAAATGGACAGGAGGTGAAGACCCAGTACTTC. The encoded protein is CASSRNGQEVKTQYF. The variable domain in full, with the rest retrieved from reference TRBV7-2 and TRBJ2-5, is GAGVSQSPSNKVTEKGKDVELRCDPISGHTALYWYRQSLGQGLEFLIYFQGNSAPDKSGLPSDRFSAERTGGSVSTLTIQRTQQEDSAVYLCASSRNGQEVKTQYFGPGTRLLVL.

In this sample, this clone turned up a few times. J is TRBJ2-2 and V is TRBV28; TRBD1 matches 8 bases. CDR3 length: 14 amino acids. CDR1 and CDR2 from the germline V gene are MDHEN and SYDVKM. The V segment lost 6 bases and the J segment 3 bases; nucleotides outside the gene matches: 3. CDR3 sequence reads: CASRAGGYTGELFF. The CDR3 nucleotides are TGTGCCAGCAGGGCAGGGGGCTACACCGGGGAGCTGTTTTTT.

This clone was picked up a small number of times. The J gene is TRBJ2-3, the V gene TRBV29-1, with D perhaps matching TRBD1 (6 bases). Germline V gives CDR1 SQVTM, CDR2 ANQGSEA. Trimming took off 4 bases at V and 0 bases at J, with 11 bases between the two ends. This CDR3 is 14 amino acids long. Here the CDR3 DNA reads TGCAGCGTTGCCCGCGGACAGAGCACAGATACGCAGTATTTT. As protein: CSVARGQSTDTQYF.

This clone was seen only a few times. The chain recombines TRBV7-2 with TRBJ1-4; D possibly corresponds to TRBD1 (5 bases). The germline gives CDR1 SGHTA, CDR2 FQGNSA. Trimming removed 3 bases at V and 0 bases at J, with 8 bases between. The CDR3 extends over 15 amino acids. The CDR3 sequence: CASSFDRATNEKLFF. The CDR3 region has the DNA TGTGCCAGCAGCTTCGACAGAGCAACTAATGAAAAACTGTTTTTT.

The chain carries TRBV25-1 and TRBJ2-5, with a possible D match to TRBD2 (6 bases). Germline V gene data show CDR1 as MGHDK and CDR2 as SYGVNS. The CDR3 runs 14 residues. Deletions cut 2 bases from V and 5 bases from J, with 12 bases between. CDR3 sequence reads: CASSEGVGTETQYF. The CDR3 DNA reads TGTGCCAGCAGTGAAGGGGTCGGGACTGAGACCCAGTACTTC.

This clone was detected many times. V usage is TRBV11-2 and J usage is TRBJ2-7, with TRBD1 identical over 11 bases. Germline CDR1 reads SGHAT; CDR2 reads FQNNGV. This CDR3 has 14 residues. The trim removed 5 bases at V and 9 bases at J, leaving 9 bases unmatched. This chain's CDR3 is CASSRGQGAVGQYF. In nucleotides, the CDR3 is TGTGCCAGCAGCCGCGGACAGGGGGCGGTAGGGCAGTACTTC. Full variable domain (remainder filled in from reference TRBV11-2 and TRBJ2-7): EAGVAQSPRYKIIEKRQSVAFWCNPISGHATLYWYQQILGQGPKLLIQFQNNGVVDDSQLPKDRFSAERLKGVDSTLKIQPAKLEDSAVYLCASSRGQGAVGQYFGPGTRLTVT.

The chain has TRBV19 and TRBJ2-7; no clear D gene. The CDR3 has 14 residues. Germline V CDR1 and CDR2: LNHDA, SQIVND (reference sequence). Trimming took 2 bases from V and 1 from J, leaving 9 bases between them. CDR3 residues: CASSISYWSYEQYF. The CDR3 coding sequence is TGTGCCAGTAGTATATCCTACTGGTCCTACGAGCAGTACTTC.

The DNA of the CDR3 is TGTGCCAGCAGCTTGAGGGCCTCAGATACGCAGTATTTT. The encoded protein is CASSLRASDTQYF. The chain links TRBV7-2 to TRBJ2-3, with a possible D match to TRBD2 (5 bases). The CDR3 runs 13 residues. V lost 3 bases, J lost 4 bases, and 8 bases lay in between. Germline V CDR1 and CDR2: SGHTA, FQGNSA. Supplemented by reference TRBV7-2 and TRBJ2-3, the full variable domain reads GAGVSQSPSNKVTEKGKDVELRCDPISGHTALYWYRQSLGQGLEFLIYFQGNSAPDKSGLPSDRFSAERTGGSVSTLTIQRTQQEDSAVYLCASSLRASDTQYFGPGTRLTVL.

In this sample, this clone turned up a few times. The chain links TRBV2 to TRBJ2-5; D might be TRBD1 (5 bases). The germline gives CDR1 SNHLY, CDR2 FYNNEI. This CDR3 region has 13 residues. V lost 6 bases and J lost 2, with 10 bases in between. For the CDR3, the DNA is TGTGCCAGCAGCTACAGGACACAAGAGACCCAGTACTTC. Its protein product is CASSYRTQETQYF.

This clone has a handful of counts. V usage is TRBV7-2 and J usage is TRBJ1-1, with 7 bases identical to TRBD1. Germline V CDR1 and CDR2: SGHTA, FQGNSA. This CDR3 contains 16 residues. V shed 3 bases, J shed 6 bases, and the junction held 13 bases outside the gene matches. The CDR3 is CASSFLQTGLGAEAFF. CDR3 DNA sequence: TGTGCCAGCAGCTTTTTGCAGACAGGGTTGGGCGCTGAAGCTTTCTTT.

The rearrangement joins TRBV5-1 to TRBJ2-2, with 7 bases lining up with TRBD2. The germline V gene has CDR1 SGHRS and CDR2 YFSETQ. The V and J ends lost 4 bases and 3 bases, in that order; junction bases with no gene match: 6. The CDR3 runs to 15 residues. CDR3 sequence reads: CASSVGTIDTGELFF. CDR3 sequence (DNA): TGCGCCAGCAGCGTTGGGACTATTGACACCGGGGAGCTGTTTTTT.

This clone has a handful of counts. The genes are TRBV6-5 and TRBJ2-3, with D possibly matching TRBD1 (5 bases). This CDR3 has 13 residues. The V gene's germline CDR1 is MNHEY and CDR2 SVGAGI. The V and J ends lost 4 bases and 8 bases respectively, with 13 bases between them. CDR3 DNA sequence: TGTGCCAGCAGTTCCGGACCTCAGGGTACGCAGTATTTT. As protein: CASSSGPQGTQYF.

There are many counts of this clone. V is TRBV28 and J is TRBJ2-5; tentative D call: TRBD1 (5 bases). The CDR3 runs to 14 residues. Trimming stripped 6 bases from V and 5 bases from J, with 16 bases between. CDR1 and CDR2 from the germline V gene are MDHEN and SYDVKM. In DNA, the CDR3 is TGTGCCAGCAGCCCTCCACAGGTCTGGGAGACCCAGTACTTC. Protein sequence: CASSPPQVWETQYF.

The sample holds many counts of this clone. The chain joins TRBV21-1 to TRBJ1-5; the D segment call TRBD1 is taken from the table without a DNA check. TRBV21-1 is noted as a pseudogene. The CDR3 has 14 residues. CDR3 residues: CASSVWEGVQPQHF. CDR3 nucleotide sequence: TGTGCCAGCAGCGTCTGGGAAGGGGTTCAGCCCCAGCATTTT.

V usage is TRBV5-5 and J usage is TRBJ1-2, with D perhaps matching TRBD1 (6 bases). CDR1 is SGHKS, CDR2 YYEKEE, per germline (reference sequence). Trimming removed 1 base at V and 3 bases at J, with 10 bases between. The CDR3 runs 14 residues. The CDR3 protein is CASSLKKGDYGYTF. Written as DNA, the CDR3 is TGTGCCAGCAGCTTGAAAAAGGGGGACTATGGCTACACCTTC.

The chain couples TRBV7-2 to TRBJ2-3; TRBD1 matches 8 bases. CDR1 and CDR2 from the germline V gene are SGHTA and FQGNSA. The CDR3 is 15 residues long. Unmatched junction bases numbered 5, after V lost 5 bases and J lost 1 base. The CDR3 DNA reads TGTGCCAGCAGCCGACAGGGGATACGCACAGATACGCAGTATTTT. This codes for CASSRQGIRTDTQYF.

Only a few counts were recorded for this clone. Relative to the germline gene, one junction end is altered; a read error may explain this. This sequence joins TRBV4-3 and TRBJ2-5, with D unresolved. The CDR3 sequence is 16 residues long. The germline CDR1 and CDR2 sequences are LGHNA and YSLEER. CDR3 bases: TGCGCCAGCAGCCAAGAGGTCGCTCTCAAAGGAGAGACTCAGTACTTC. It translates to CASSQEVALKGETQYF.